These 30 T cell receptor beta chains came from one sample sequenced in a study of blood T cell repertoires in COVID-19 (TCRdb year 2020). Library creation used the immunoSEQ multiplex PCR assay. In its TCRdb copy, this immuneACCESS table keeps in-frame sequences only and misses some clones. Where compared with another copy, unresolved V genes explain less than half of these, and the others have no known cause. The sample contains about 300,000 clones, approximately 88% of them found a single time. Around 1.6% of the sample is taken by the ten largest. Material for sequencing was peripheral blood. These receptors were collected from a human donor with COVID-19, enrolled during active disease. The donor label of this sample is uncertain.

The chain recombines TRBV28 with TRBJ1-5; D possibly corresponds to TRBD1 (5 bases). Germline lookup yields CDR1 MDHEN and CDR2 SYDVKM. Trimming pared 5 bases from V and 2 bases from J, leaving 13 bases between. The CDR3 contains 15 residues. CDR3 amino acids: CASSQTDDGNQPQHF. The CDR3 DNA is TGTGCCAGCAGTCAGACAGATGACGGCAATCAGCCCCAGCATTTT.

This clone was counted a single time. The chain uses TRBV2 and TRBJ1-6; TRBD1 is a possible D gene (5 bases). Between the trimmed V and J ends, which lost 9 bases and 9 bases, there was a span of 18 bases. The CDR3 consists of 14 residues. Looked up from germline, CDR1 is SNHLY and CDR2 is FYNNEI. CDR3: CASYRDSQSSPLHF. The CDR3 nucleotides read TGTGCCAGTTACCGGGACTCCCAAAGTTCACCCCTCCACTTT.

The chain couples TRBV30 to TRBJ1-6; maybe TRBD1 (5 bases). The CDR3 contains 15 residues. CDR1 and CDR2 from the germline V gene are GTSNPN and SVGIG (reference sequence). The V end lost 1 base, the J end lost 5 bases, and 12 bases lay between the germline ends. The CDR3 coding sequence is TGTGCCTGGAGTGGAAGGTTAGGGGATAATTCACCCCTCCACTTT. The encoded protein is CAWSGRLGDNSPLHF.

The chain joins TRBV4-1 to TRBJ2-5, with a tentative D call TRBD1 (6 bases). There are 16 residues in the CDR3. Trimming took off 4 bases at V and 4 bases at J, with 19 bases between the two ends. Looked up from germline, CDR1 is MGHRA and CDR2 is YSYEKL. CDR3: CASSRGMRGHVETQYF. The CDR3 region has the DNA TGCGCCAGCAGCCGAGGAATGAGGGGACATGTAGAGACCCAGTACTTC.

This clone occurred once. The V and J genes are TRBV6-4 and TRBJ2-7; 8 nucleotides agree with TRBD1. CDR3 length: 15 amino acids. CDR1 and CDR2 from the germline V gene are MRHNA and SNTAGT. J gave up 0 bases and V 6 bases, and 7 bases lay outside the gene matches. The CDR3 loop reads CASSYRGFPSYEQYF. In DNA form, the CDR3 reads TGTGCCAGCAGCTACAGGGGGTTCCCCTCCTACGAGCAGTACTTC.

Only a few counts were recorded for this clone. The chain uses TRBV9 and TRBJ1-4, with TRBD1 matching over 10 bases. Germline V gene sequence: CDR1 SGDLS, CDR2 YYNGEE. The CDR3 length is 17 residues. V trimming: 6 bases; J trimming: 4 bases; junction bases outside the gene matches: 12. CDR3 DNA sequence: TGTGCCAGCAACCGACAGGGGGCAGCGTTGGATAATGAAAAACTGTTTTTT. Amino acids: CASNRQGAALDNEKLFF.

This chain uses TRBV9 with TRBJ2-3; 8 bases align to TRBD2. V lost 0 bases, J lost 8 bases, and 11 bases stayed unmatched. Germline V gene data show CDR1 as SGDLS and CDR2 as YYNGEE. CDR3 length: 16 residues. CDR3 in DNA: TGTGCCAGCAGCGTAGCTCCGACTAGCGTAGGTGGTACGCAGTATTTT. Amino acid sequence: CASSVAPTSVGGTQYF.

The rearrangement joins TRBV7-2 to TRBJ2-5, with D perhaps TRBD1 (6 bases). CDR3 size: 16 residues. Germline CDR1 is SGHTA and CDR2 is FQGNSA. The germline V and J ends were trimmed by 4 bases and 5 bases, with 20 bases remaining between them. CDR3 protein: CASSSPWDTGLETQYF. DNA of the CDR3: TGTGCCAGCAGCTCTCCCTGGGACACCGGGTTGGAGACCCAGTACTTC.

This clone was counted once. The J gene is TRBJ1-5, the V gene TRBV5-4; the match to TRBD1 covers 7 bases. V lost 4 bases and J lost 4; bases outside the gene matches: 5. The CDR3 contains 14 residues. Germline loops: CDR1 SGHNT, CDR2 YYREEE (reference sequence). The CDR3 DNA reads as TGTGCCAGCAGCCTGGGACAGAAAAATCAGCCCCAGCATTTT. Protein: CASSLGQKNQPQHF.

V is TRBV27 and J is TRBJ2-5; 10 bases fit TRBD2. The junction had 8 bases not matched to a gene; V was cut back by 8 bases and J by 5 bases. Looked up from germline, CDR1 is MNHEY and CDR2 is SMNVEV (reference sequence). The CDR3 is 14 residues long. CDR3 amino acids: CASSYSGGRETQYF. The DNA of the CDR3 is TGTGCCAGCTCCTATAGCGGGGGGAGGGAGACCCAGTACTTC.

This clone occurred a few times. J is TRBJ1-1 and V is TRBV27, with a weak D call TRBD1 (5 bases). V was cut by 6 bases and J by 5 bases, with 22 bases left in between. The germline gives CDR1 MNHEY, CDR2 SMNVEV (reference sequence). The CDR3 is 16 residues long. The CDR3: CASSLGQGSGSTEAFF. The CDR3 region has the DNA TGTGCCAGCAGCCTAGGGCAGGGAAGCGGGAGTACTGAAGCTTTCTTT.

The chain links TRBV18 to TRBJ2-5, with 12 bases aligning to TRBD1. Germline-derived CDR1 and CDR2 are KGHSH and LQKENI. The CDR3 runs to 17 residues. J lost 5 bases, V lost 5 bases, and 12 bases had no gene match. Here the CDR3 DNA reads TGTGCCAGCTCAAGGTCACCGGGGACAGGGGGCGCGGAGACCCAGTACTTC. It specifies CASSRSPGTGGAETQYF.

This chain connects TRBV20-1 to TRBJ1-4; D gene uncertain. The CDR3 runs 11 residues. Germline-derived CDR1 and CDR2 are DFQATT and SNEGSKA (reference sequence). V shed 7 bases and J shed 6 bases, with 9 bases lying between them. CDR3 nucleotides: TGCAGTGTTCCTTTTGATGAAAAACTGTTTTTT. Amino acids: CSVPFDEKLFF.

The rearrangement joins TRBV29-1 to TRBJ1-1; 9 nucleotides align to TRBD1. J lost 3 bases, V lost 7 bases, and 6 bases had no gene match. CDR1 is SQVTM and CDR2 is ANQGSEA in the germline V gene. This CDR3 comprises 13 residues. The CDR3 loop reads CSGTTGGDTEAFF. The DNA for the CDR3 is TGCAGCGGAACGACAGGGGGAGACACTGAAGCTTTCTTT. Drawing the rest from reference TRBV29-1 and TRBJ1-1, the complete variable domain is SAVISQKPSRDICQRGTSLTIQCQVDSQVTMMFWYRQQPGQSLTLIATANQGSEATYESGFVIDKFPISRPNLTFSTLTVSNMSPEDSSIYLCSGTTGGDTEAFFGQGTRLTVV.

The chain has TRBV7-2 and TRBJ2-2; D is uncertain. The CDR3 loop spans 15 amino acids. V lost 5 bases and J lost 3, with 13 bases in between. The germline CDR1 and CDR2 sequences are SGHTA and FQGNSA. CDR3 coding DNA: TGTGCCAGCAGCCGTGGAAGTCGGGACACCGGGGAGCTGTTTTTT. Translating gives CASSRGSRDTGELFF.

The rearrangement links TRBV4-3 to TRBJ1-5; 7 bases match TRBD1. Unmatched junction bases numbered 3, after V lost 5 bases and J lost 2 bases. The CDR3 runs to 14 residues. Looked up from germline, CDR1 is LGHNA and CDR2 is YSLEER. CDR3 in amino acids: CASSFDRGNQPQHF. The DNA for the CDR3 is TGCGCCAGCAGCTTCGACAGGGGCAATCAGCCCCAGCATTTT.

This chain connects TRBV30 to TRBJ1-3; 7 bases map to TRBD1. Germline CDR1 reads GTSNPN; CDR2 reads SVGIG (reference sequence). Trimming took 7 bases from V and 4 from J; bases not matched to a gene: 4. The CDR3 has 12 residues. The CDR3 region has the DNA TGTGCCTCGACAGGGCCCGGAAACACCATATATTTT. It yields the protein CASTGPGNTIYF.

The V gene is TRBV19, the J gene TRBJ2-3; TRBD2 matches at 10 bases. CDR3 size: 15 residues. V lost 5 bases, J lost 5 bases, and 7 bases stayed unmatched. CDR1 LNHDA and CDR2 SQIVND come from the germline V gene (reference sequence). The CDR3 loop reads CASSVTSGVQDTQYF. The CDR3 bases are TGTGCCAGTAGTGTTACTAGCGGGGTGCAAGATACGCAGTATTTT. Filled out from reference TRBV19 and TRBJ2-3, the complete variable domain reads DGGITQSPKYLFRKEGQNVTLSCEQNLNHDAMYWYRQDPGQGLRLIYYSQIVNDFQKGDIAEGYSVSREKKESFPLTVTSAQKNPTAFYLCASSVTSGVQDTQYFGPGTRLTVL.

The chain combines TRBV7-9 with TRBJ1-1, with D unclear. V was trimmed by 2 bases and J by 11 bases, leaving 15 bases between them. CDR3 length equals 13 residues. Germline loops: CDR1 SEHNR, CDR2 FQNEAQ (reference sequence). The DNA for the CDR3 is TGTGCCAGCAGCTTAAAGGCCGGGGATACGGCTTTCTTT. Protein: CASSLKAGDTAFF.

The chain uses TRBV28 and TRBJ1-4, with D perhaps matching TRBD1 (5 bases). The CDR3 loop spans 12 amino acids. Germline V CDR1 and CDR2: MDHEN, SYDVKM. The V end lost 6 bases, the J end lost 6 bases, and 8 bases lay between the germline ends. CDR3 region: CASSEGDEKLFF. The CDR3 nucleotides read TGTGCCAGCAGCGAAGGGGATGAAAAACTGTTTTTT.

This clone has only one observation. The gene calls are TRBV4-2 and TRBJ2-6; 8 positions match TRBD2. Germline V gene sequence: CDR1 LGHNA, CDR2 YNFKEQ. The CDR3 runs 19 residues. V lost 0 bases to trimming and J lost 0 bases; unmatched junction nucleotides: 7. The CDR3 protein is CASSQDHSGTSSGANVLTF. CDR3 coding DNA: TGTGCCAGCAGCCAAGATCATAGCGGGACGAGCTCTGGGGCCAACGTCCTGACTTTC.

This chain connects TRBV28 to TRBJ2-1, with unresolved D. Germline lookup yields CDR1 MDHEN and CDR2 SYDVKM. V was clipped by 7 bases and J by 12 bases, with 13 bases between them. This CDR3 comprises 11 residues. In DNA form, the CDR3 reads TGTGCCAGCACCATCCTGAACAGGCAGTTCTTC. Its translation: CASTILNRQFF.

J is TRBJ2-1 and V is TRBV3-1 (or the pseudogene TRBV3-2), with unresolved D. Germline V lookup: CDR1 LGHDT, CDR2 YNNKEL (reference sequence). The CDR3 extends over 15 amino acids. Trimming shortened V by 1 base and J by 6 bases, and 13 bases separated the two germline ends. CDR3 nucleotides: TGTGCCAGCAGCCAAGTTTGGCCGCCCGTCAATGAGCAGTTCTTC. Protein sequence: CASSQVWPPVNEQFF.

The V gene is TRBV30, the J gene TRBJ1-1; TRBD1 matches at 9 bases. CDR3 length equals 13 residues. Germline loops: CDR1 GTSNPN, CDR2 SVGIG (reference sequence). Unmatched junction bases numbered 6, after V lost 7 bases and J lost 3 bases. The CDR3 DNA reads TGTGCCTTTATACAGGGGGCGGACACTGAAGCTTTCTTT. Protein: CAFIQGADTEAFF.

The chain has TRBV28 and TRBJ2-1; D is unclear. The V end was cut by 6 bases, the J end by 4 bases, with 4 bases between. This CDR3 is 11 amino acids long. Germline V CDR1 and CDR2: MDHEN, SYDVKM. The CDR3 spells CASSPYNEQFF. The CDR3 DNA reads TGTGCCAGCAGCCCTTACAATGAGCAGTTCTTC.

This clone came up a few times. The CDR3 nucleotides are TGTGCCAGTACCGCAGATAACTATGGCTACACCTTC. It yields the protein CASTADNYGYTF. The chain has TRBV19 and TRBJ1-2; no clear D gene. The V gene lost 7 bases and the J gene lost 1 base, with 7 bases spanning the gap. The CDR3 totals 12 residues. The germline V gene encodes CDR1 LNHDA and CDR2 SQIVND (reference sequence).

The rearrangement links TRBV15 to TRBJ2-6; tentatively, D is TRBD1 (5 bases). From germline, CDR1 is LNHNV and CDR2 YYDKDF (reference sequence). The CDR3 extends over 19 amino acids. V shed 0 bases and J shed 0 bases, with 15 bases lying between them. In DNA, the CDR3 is TGTGCCACCAGCAGAGACCCTATAGGGGCTGCCTCTGGGGCCAACGTCCTGACTTTC. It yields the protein CATSRDPIGAASGANVLTF.

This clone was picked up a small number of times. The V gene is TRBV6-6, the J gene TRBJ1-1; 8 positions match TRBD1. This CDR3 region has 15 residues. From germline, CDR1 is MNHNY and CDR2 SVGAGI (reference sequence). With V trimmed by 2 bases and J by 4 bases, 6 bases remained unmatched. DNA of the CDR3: TGTGCCAGCAGTTACGCGGGGCAGGGGGCCACTGAAGCTTTCTTT. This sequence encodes CASSYAGQGATEAFF.

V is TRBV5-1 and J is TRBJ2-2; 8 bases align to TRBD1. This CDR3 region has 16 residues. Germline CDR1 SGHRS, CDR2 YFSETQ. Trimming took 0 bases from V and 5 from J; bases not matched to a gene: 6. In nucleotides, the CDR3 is TGCGCCAGCAGCTTGGCCTCAGGGGGCGGTACCGGGGAGCTGTTTTTT. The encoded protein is CASSLASGGGTGELFF.

The CDR3 coding sequence is TGTGCCAGTAGAATACAGGGTGAGCCAGGTCAGCCCCAGCATTTT. Amino acids: CASRIQGEPGQPQHF. This chain connects TRBV19 to TRBJ1-5; a possible D gene is TRBD1 (6 bases). The CDR3 contains 15 residues. Germline CDR1 and CDR2: LNHDA and SQIVND (reference sequence). V gave up 6 bases and J gave up 6 bases, with 18 bases separating them.